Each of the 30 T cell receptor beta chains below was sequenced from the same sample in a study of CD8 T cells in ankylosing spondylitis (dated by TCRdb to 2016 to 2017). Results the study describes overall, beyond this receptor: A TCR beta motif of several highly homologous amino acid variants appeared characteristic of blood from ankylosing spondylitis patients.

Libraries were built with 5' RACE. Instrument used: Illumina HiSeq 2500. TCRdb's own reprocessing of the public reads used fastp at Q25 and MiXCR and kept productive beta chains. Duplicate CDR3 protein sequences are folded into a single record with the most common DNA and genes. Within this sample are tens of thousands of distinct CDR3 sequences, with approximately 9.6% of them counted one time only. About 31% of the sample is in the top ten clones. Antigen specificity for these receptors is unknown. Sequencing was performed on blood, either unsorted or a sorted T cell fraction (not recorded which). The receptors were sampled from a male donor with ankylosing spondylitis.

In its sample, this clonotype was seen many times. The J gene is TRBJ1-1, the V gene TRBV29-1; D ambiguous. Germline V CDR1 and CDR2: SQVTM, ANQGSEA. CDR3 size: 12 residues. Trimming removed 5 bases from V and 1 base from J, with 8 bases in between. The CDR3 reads CSVYRGNTEAFF. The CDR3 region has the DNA TGCAGCGTTTATCGAGGGAACACTGAAGCTTTCTTT.

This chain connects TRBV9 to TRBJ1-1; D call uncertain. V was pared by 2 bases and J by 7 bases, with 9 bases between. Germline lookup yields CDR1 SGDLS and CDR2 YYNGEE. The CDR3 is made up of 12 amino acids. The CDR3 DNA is TGTGCCAGCAGCGTGCAGCCAGATGAAGCTTTCTTT. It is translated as CASSVQPDEAFF.

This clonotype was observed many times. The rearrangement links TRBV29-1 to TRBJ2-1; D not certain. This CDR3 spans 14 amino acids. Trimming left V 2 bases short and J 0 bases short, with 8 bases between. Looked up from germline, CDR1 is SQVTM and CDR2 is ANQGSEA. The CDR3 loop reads CSVEPGFSYNEQFF. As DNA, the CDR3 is TGCAGCGTTGAACCGGGCTTCTCCTACAATGAGCAGTTCTTC.

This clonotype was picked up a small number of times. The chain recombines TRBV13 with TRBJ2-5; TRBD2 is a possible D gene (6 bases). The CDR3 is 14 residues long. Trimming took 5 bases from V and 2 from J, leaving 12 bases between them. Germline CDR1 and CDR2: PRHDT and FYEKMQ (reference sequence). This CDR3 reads CASSTGTGQETQYF. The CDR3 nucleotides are TGTGCCAGCAGCACGGGGACTGGACAAGAGACCCAGTACTTC.

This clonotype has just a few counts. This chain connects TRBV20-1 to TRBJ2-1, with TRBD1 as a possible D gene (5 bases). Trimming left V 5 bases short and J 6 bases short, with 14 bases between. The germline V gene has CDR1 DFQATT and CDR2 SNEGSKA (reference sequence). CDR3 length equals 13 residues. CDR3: CSAPYDRLNEQFF. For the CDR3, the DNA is TGCAGTGCTCCTTATGACAGACTCAATGAGCAGTTCTTC.

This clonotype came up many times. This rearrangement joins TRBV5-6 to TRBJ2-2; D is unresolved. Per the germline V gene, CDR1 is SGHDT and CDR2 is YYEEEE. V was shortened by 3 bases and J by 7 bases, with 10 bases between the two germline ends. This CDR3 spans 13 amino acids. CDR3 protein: CASSYSRIGELFF. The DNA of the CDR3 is TGTGCCAGCAGCTACTCTAGGATCGGGGAGCTGTTTTTT.

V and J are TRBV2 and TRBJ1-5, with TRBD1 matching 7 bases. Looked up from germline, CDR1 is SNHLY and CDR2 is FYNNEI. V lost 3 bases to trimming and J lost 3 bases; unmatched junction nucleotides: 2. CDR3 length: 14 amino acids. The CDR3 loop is CASSDDRVNQPQHF. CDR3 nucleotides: TGTGCCAGCAGTGACGACAGGGTCAATCAGCCCCAGCATTTT.

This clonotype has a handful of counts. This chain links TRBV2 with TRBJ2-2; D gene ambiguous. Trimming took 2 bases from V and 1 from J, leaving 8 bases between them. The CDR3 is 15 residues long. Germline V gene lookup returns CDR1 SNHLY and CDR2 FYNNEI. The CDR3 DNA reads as TGTGCCAGCAGTGAAATCCGACTGAACACCGGGGAGCTGTTTTTT. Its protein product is CASSEIRLNTGELFF.

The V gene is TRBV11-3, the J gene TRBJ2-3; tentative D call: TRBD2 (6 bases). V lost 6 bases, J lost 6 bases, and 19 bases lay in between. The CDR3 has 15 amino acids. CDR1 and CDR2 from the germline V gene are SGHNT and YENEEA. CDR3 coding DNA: TGTGCCAGCAGGGCCCTAGCGTCGCGAGGGGATACGCAGTATTTT. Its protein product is CASRALASRGDTQYF.

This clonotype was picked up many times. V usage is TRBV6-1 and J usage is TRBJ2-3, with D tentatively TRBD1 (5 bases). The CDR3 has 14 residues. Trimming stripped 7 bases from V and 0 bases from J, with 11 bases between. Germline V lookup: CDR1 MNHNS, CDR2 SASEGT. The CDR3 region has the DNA TGTGCCAGCAACCCAGGGCTTAGCACAGATACGCAGTATTTT. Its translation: CASNPGLSTDTQYF.

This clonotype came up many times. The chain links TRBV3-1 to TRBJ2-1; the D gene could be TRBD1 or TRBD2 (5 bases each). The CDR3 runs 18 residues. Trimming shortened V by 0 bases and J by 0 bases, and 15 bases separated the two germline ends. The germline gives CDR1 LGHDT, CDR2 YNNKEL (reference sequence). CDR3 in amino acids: CASSQDPGASPSYNEQFF. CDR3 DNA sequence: TGTGCCAGCAGCCAAGATCCCGGGGCCTCCCCCTCCTACAATGAGCAGTTCTTC.

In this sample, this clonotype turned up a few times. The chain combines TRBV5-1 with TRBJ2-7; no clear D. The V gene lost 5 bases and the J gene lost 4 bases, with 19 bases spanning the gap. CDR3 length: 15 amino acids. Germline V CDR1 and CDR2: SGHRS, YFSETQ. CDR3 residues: CASRMAPSKNYEQYF. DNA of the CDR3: TGCGCCAGCAGAATGGCACCAAGTAAAAATTACGAGCAGTACTTC. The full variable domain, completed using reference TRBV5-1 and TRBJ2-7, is KAGVTQTPRYLIKTRGQQVTLSCSPISGHRSVSWYQQTPGQGLQFLFEYFSETQRNKGNFPGRFSGRQFSNSRSEMNVSTLELGDSALYLCASRMAPSKNYEQYFGPGTRLTVT.

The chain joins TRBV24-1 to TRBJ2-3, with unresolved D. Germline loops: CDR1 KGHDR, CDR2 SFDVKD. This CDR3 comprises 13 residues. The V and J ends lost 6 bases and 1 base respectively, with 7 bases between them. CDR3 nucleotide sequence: TGTGCCACCAGTAGTGGGGGCACAGATACGCAGTATTTT. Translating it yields CATSSGGTDTQYF.

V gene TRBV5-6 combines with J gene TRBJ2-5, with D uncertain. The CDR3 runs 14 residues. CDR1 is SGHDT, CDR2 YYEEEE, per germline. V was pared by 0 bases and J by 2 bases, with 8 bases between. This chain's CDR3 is CASSLAPAQETQYF. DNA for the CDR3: TGTGCCAGCAGCTTGGCCCCCGCTCAAGAGACCCAGTACTTC.

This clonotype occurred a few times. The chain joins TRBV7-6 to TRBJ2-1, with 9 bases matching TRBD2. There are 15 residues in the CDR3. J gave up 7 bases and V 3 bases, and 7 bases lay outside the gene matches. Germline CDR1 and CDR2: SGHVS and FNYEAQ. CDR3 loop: CASSFLSGSMNEQFF. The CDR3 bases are TGTGCCAGCAGCTTCCTTAGCGGGAGTATGAATGAGCAGTTCTTC.

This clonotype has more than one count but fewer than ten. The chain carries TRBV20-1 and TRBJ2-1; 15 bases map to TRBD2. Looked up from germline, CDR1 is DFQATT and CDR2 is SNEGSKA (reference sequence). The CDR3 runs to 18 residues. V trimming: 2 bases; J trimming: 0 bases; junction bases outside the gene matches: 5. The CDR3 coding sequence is TGCAGTGCTAGATCGGGACTAGCGGGAGGCATCTCCTACAATGAGCAGTTCTTC. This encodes CSARSGLAGGISYNEQFF.

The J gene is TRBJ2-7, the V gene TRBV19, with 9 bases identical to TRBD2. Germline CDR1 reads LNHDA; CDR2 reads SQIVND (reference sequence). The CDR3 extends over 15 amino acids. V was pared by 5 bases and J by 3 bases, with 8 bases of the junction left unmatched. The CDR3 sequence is CASSVGASGVYEQYF. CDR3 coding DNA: TGTGCCAGTAGTGTCGGTGCTAGCGGGGTCTACGAGCAGTACTTC.

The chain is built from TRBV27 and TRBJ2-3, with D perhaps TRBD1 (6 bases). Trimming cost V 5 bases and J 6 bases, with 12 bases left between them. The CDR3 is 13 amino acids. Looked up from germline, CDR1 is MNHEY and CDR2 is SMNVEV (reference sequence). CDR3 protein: CASSPNQGDTQYF. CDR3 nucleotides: TGTGCCAGCAGTCCCAATCAGGGGGATACGCAGTATTTT.

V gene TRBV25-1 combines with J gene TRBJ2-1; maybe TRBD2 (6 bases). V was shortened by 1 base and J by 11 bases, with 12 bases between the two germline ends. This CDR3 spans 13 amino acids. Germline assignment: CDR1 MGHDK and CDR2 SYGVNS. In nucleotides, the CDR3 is TGTGCCAGCAGTGAATCGGGCGGGATGAAGCAGTTCTTC. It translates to CASSESGGMKQFF.

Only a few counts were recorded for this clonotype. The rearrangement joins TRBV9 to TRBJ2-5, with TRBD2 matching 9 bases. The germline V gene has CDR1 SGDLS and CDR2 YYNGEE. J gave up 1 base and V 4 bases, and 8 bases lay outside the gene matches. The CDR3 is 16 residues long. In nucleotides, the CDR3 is TGTGCCAGCAGCCCCTTCAGCGGGAGGAGCCAAGAGACCCAGTACTTC. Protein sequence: CASSPFSGRSQETQYF.

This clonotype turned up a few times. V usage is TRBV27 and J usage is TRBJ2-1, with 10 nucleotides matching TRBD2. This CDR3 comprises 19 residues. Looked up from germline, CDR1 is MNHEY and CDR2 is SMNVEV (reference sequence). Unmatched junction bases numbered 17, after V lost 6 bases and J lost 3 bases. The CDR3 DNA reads TGTGCCAGCAGCGTAATAGGCCCTTCTAGCGGGAGCTTCTACAATGAGCAGTTCTTC. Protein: CASSVIGPSSGSFYNEQFF.

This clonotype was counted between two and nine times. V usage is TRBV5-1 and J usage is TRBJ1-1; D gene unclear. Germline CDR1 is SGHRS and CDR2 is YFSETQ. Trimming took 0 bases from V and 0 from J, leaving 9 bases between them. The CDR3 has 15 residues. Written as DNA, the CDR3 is TGCGCCAGCAGCTTGGGAGGGATGGTGAACACTGAAGCTTTCTTT. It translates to CASSLGGMVNTEAFF.

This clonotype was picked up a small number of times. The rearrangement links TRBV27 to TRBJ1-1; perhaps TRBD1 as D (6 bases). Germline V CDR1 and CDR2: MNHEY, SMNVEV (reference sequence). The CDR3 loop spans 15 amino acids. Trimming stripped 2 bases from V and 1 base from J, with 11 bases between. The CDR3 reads CASSLEPRGNTEAFF. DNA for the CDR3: TGTGCCAGCAGTTTAGAGCCCAGGGGGAACACTGAAGCTTTCTTT.

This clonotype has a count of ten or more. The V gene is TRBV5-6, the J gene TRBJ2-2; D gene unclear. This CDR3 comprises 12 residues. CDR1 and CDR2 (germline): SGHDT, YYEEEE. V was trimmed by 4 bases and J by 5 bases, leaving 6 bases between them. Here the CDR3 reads CASSPTTGELFF. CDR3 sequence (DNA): TGTGCCAGCAGCCCCACGACCGGGGAGCTGTTTTTT.

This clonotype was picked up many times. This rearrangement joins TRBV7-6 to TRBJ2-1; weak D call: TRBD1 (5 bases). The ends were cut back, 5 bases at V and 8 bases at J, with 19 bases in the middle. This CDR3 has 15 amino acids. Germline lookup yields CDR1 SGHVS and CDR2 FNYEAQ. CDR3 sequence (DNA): TGTGCCAGCAGCCCTCGACATTTAGTAGGGGATGAGCAGTTCTTC. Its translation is CASSPRHLVGDEQFF.

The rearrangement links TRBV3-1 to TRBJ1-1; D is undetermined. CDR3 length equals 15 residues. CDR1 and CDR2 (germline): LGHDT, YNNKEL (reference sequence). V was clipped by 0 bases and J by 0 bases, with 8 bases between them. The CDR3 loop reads CASSQELGMNTEAFF. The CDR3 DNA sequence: TGTGCCAGCAGCCAAGAGCTCGGCATGAACACTGAAGCTTTCTTT.

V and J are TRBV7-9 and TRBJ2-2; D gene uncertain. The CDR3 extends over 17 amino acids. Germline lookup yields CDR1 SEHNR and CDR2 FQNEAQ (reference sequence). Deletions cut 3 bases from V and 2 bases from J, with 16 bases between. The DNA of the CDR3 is TGTGCCAGCAGCTTGGGTCATGGAACAGCAAACACCGGGGAGCTGTTTTTT. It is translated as CASSLGHGTANTGELFF.

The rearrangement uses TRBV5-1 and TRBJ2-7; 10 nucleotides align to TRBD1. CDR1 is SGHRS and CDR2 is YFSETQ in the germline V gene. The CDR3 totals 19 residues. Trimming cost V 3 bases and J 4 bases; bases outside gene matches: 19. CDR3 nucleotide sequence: TGCGCCAGCAGCTCCCGTTGGCCCCGAATGCGGACAGGGGGATACGAGCAGTACTTC. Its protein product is CASSSRWPRMRTGGYEQYF.

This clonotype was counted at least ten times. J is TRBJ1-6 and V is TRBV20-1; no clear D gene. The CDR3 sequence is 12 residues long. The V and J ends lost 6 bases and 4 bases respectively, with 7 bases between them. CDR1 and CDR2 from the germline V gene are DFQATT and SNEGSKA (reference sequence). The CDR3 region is CSAQDYNSPLHF. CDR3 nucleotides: TGCAGTGCCCAGGATTATAATTCACCCCTCCACTTT.

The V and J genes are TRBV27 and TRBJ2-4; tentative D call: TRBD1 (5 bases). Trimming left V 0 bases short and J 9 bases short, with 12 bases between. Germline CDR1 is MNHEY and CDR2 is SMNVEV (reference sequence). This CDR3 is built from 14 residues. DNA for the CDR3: TGTGCCAGCAGTTTATCCCCAGGGTCGATCATTCAGTACTTC. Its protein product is CASSLSPGSIIQYF.